This TCR beta chain was retrieved from a study of technical replicates of blood from a handful of donors. The trim removed 3 bases at V and 9 bases at J, leaving 6 bases unmatched. The CDR3 loop spans 14 amino acids. Looked up from germline, CDR1 is MDHEN and CDR2 is SYDVKM. The assay was immunoSEQ multiplex PCR, and TCRdb's table has in-frame clones only and misses some. This sample has tens of thousands of clones, with 75% to 90% found just once. The TCR originated in a human donor in good health. Some clones in this sample may be carry-over from other donors' samples. Sequencing input: PBMCs. The chain uses TRBV28 and TRBJ2-1, with 9 bases matching TRBD2. DNA for the CDR3: TGTGCCAGCAGTTTTCGCGGGGGGGCCGGTGAGCAGTTCTTC. As protein: CASSFRGGAGEQFF.